Each of the 19 T cell receptor beta chains below was sequenced from the same sample in a study of T cells after posttransplantation cyclophosphamide. The table came from immunoSEQ multiplex PCR; TCRdb's copy has only in-frame clones and leaves some out. The sample records 45,000 to 65,000 clones, approximately 94% being singletons. The sample taken for sequencing was PBMCs. The receptors originated from a woman in her 30s in good health and a related stem cell transplant donor.

The chain has TRBV5-1 and TRBJ2-2; D perhaps matches TRBD1 (6 bases). Per the germline V gene, CDR1 is SGHRS and CDR2 is YFSETQ. This CDR3 region has 13 residues. V was cut by 3 bases and J by 6 bases, with 9 bases left in between. The CDR3 DNA reads as TGCGCCAGCAGCTACAGGGATGCCGGGGAGCTGTTTTTT. It yields the protein CASSYRDAGELFF.

This chain joins TRBV5-1 and TRBJ2-5; D is unresolved. Germline V gene sequence: CDR1 SGHRS, CDR2 YFSETQ. The length of the CDR3 is 14 residues. V was shortened by 0 bases and J by 2 bases, with 8 bases between the two germline ends. CDR3 DNA sequence: TGCGCCAGCAGCTTGGATACACCGCAAGAGACCCAGTACTTC. This translates into CASSLDTPQETQYF.

This chain uses TRBV11-1 with TRBJ2-1; D is undetermined. Trimming took 6 bases from V and 7 from J, leaving 19 bases between them. Per germline, CDR1 SGHAT and CDR2 FQDESV (reference sequence). This CDR3 has 15 residues. DNA for the CDR3: TGTGCCAGCAGAAACCCCGCGGAACCGGTGAATGAGCAGTTCTTC. This gives the protein CASRNPAEPVNEQFF.

V and J are TRBV28 and TRBJ1-1; weak D call: TRBD1 (5 bases). The germline gives CDR1 MDHEN, CDR2 SYDVKM. This CDR3 spans 13 amino acids. Trimming took 6 bases from V and 4 from J, leaving 12 bases between them. The CDR3 coding sequence is TGTGCCAGCAGCTTAGGGGAGTTCACTGAAGCTTTCTTT. Protein: CASSLGEFTEAFF.

The chain couples TRBV7-8 to TRBJ2-1; tentative D call: TRBD2 (5 bases). Germline CDR1 and CDR2: SGHVS and FQNEAQ. The V end lost 5 bases, the J end lost 0 bases, and 17 bases lay between the germline ends. This CDR3 comprises 17 residues. CDR3 residues: CASSTPPEGRSYNEQFF. CDR3 in DNA: TGTGCCAGCAGCACTCCACCCGAGGGCCGCTCCTACAATGAGCAGTTCTTC. Filled out from reference TRBV7-8 and TRBJ2-1, the complete variable domain reads GAGVSQSPRYKVAKRGQDVALRCDPISGHVSLFWYQQALGQGPEFLTYFQNEAQLDKSGLPSDRFFAERPEGSVSTLKIQRTQQEDSAVYLCASSTPPEGRSYNEQFFGPGTRLTVL.

The gene calls are TRBV11-2 and TRBJ1-2; TRBD1 matches 8 bases. CDR3 length equals 16 residues. J lost 4 bases, V lost 5 bases, and 12 bases had no gene match. Germline-derived CDR1 and CDR2 are SGHAT and FQNNGV. CDR3 coding DNA: TGTGCCAGCAGCCCTTTGACAGGGGTGGTATCCTATGGCTACACCTTC. It translates to CASSPLTGVVSYGYTF.

The chain recombines TRBV18 with TRBJ2-5; D is ambiguous. Germline V gene lookup returns CDR1 KGHSH and CDR2 LQKENI. This CDR3 has 14 amino acids. With 1 base removed from V and 1 base from J, the gap between germline ends came to 7 bases. CDR3 nucleotides: TGTGCCAGCTCACCACGGAGTTCCCAAGAGACCCAGTACTTC. It encodes CASSPRSSQETQYF.

This sequence joins TRBV10-3 and TRBJ1-3, with D possibly TRBD1 on 6 matching bases. Between the trimmed V and J ends, which lost 4 bases and 0 bases, there was a span of 13 bases. Germline V gene sequence: CDR1 ENHRY, CDR2 SYGVKD. The CDR3 length is 16 residues. The CDR3 here is CAISATGEVSGNTIYF. Written as DNA, the CDR3 is TGTGCCATCAGTGCGACAGGTGAGGTCTCTGGAAACACCATATATTTT.

This chain's CDR3 is CASSASRRVHEQYF. For the CDR3, the DNA is TGTGCCAGCAGCGCCTCAAGGAGGGTCCACGAGCAGTACTTC. This chain uses TRBV9 with TRBJ2-7; D is possibly TRBD2 (6 bases). The germline V and J ends were trimmed by 3 bases and 5 bases, with 15 bases remaining between them. From germline, CDR1 is SGDLS and CDR2 YYNGEE. This CDR3 spans 14 amino acids.

The gene calls are TRBV7-2 and TRBJ1-5; 7 bases line up with TRBD1. V was pared by 5 bases and J by 0 bases, with 7 bases of the junction left unmatched. CDR3 length: 16 residues. Germline V gene data show CDR1 as SGHTA and CDR2 as FQGNSA. For the CDR3, the DNA is TGTGCCAGCAGCCCCGGGACAGCTCTTAGCAATCAGCCCCAGCATTTT. Translation gives CASSPGTALSNQPQHF. Filled out from reference TRBV7-2 and TRBJ1-5, the complete variable domain reads GAGVSQSPSNKVTEKGKDVELRCDPISGHTALYWYRQSLGQGLEFLIYFQGNSAPDKSGLPSDRFSAERTGGSVSTLTIQRTQQEDSAVYLCASSPGTALSNQPQHFGDGTRLSIL.

This chain joins TRBV13 and TRBJ2-5; TRBD1 aligns across 9 bases. V was clipped by 3 bases and J by 8 bases; unmatched bases: 10. Germline V lookup: CDR1 PRHDT, CDR2 FYEKMQ (reference sequence). This CDR3 comprises 15 residues. In DNA form, the CDR3 reads TGTGCCAGCAGCTTGGACAGGGGCTATCTCAACACCCAGTACTTC. Encoded protein: CASSLDRGYLNTQYF.

The V call is TRBV9, the J call TRBJ2-3, with TRBD1 identical over 10 bases. This CDR3 is 16 amino acids long. The junction had 11 bases not matched to a gene; V was cut back by 4 bases and J by 6 bases. The germline V gene has CDR1 SGDLS and CDR2 YYNGEE. CDR3 DNA: TGTGCCAGCAGCCCTGAGGGACAGGGGATCACGGATACGCAGTATTTT. Its protein product is CASSPEGQGITDTQYF. The variable domain in full, completed from reference TRBV9 and TRBJ2-3, reads DSGVTQTPKHLITATGQRVTLRCSPRSGDLSVYWYQQSLDQGLQFLIQYYNGEERAKGNILERFSAQQFPDLHSELNLSSLELGDSALYFCASSPEGQGITDTQYFGPGTRLTVL.

The chain combines TRBV28 with TRBJ2-7, with 7 bases matching TRBD2. This CDR3 is 10 amino acids long. The J segment lost 7 bases and the V segment lost 10 bases, leaving 4 bases of the junction unmatched. The V gene's germline CDR1 is MDHEN and CDR2 SYDVKM. The CDR3 loop reads CATGRDEQYF. CDR3 bases: TGTGCCACAGGGAGGGATGAGCAGTACTTC.

The V call is TRBV9, the J call TRBJ1-3, with D perhaps TRBD1 (6 bases). CDR3 length: 16 residues. V lost 2 bases to trimming and J lost 0 bases, with 12 bases between them. Germline V lookup: CDR1 SGDLS, CDR2 YYNGEE. CDR3 region: CASSVTGSRSGNTIYF. CDR3 bases: TGTGCCAGCAGCGTTACAGGGTCCCGCTCTGGAAACACCATATATTTT.

Here the CDR3 reads CASSLGPGGPPDTQYF. CDR3 nucleotide sequence: TGCGCCAGCAGCCTTGGACCGGGGGGACCTCCAGATACGCAGTATTTT. The chain employs TRBV4-1 and TRBJ2-3, with 7 bases matching TRBD2. Trimming removed 4 bases from V and 4 bases from J; junction bases left unmatched: 11. The germline CDR1 and CDR2 sequences are MGHRA and YSYEKL. The CDR3 spans 16 residues.

The chain combines TRBV20-1 with TRBJ2-5, with D hard to call. The germline CDR1 and CDR2 sequences are DFQATT and SNEGSKA (reference sequence). V was cut by 6 bases and J by 0 bases, with 5 bases left in between. CDR3 length: 11 residues. In DNA, the CDR3 is TGCAGTGCACTGGACCAAGAGACCCAGTACTTC. Its translation is CSALDQETQYF.

The chain has TRBV6-4 and TRBJ1-2; TRBD1 matches 8 bases. The CDR3 runs to 16 residues. Per the germline V gene, CDR1 is MRHNA and CDR2 is SNTAGT. Germline trimming cut 2 bases from V and 8 bases from J; bases unmatched to any gene: 13. The CDR3 here is CASSDMQGAVRGGYTF. The DNA for the CDR3 is TGTGCCAGCAGTGACATGCAGGGGGCCGTTCGGGGAGGCTACACCTTC.

The chain joins TRBV10-2 to TRBJ2-1, with 10 bases identical to TRBD2. CDR1 is WSHSY and CDR2 is SAAADI in the germline V gene. V gave up 3 bases and J gave up 2 bases; unmatched junction bases: 4. The CDR3 has 16 residues. For the CDR3, the DNA is TGCGCCAGCAGTGAAAGCGGGGGGGCCGCCTACAATGAGCAGTTCTTC. Encoded protein: CASSESGGAAYNEQFF.

This chain links TRBV19 with TRBJ1-2, with D maybe TRBD1 (5 bases). The germline CDR1 and CDR2 sequences are LNHDA and SQIVND (reference sequence). This CDR3 comprises 16 residues. Deletions cut 3 bases from V and 6 bases from J, with 20 bases between. CDR3 in amino acids: CASSMGGFRYPNGYTF. The CDR3 region has the DNA TGTGCCAGTAGTATGGGGGGGTTTCGTTATCCCAATGGCTACACCTTC.